This entry lists 5 T cell receptor beta chains sequenced from one sample in a study of post-analysis software for immune sequencing data. These TCRs' antigens remain unknown. Libraries were made from TCR beta cDNA, and they carried unique molecular identifiers. TCRdb analysed the PCR reads with MiXCR anew, one entry per CDR3 protein. The profile shows roughly 180,000 distinct CDR3 sequences, about 32% of them singletons. Findings and caveats of the study: Patients had higher frequencies than controls of about 5 TRBV segments, including TRBV5-6, TRBV5-1 and TRBV20-1.

The source material was blood. These receptors were obtained from a girl aged 10-17 years with multiple sclerosis.

About this clonotype: A single base separates this from a much larger clone, so it may be a read error. The genes are TRBV6-1 and TRBJ2-3; maybe TRBD2 (6 bases). The germline gives CDR1 MNHNS, CDR2 SASEGT. This CDR3 comprises 12 residues. The V gene lost 10 bases and the J gene lost 9 bases, with 17 bases spanning the gap. The CDR3 loop is CATGGTGETQYF. CDR3 nucleotides: TGTGCCACCGGCGGGACTGGGGAGACGCAGTATTTT.

Notes on this clonotype: The junction differs from germline at one of its ends, possibly a read error. The gene calls are TRBV27 and TRBJ2-7; 7 bases align to TRBD2. This CDR3 is built from 15 residues. CDR1 is MNHEY, CDR2 SMNVEV, per germline (reference sequence). CDR3 region: CASSTAGTISYEQYF. The CDR3 DNA sequence: TGCGCCAGCTCGACCGCCGGGACTATCTCCTACGAGCAGTACTTC.

This chain links TRBV29-1 with TRBJ2-3, with D possibly TRBD1 on 6 matching bases. The V end was cut by 3 bases, the J end by 4 bases, with 11 bases between. CDR1 and CDR2 (germline): SQVTM, ANQGSEA. This CDR3 spans 13 amino acids. The CDR3 is CSVEGRGSDTQYF. The DNA for the CDR3 is TGCAGCGTTGAGGGCAGGGGCTCAGATACGCAGTATTTT.

CDR3 protein: CSARPRGGTPYGYTF. The CDR3 DNA sequence: TGCAGTGCTAGACCCCGTGGGGGGACCCCTTATGGCTACACCTTC. The rearrangement joins TRBV20-1 to TRBJ1-2; perhaps TRBD1 as D (5 bases). The CDR3 loop spans 15 amino acids. Trimming removed 2 bases from V and 5 bases from J, with 18 bases in between. Germline V gene data show CDR1 as DFQATT and CDR2 as SNEGSKA (reference sequence).

In this sample, this clonotype turned up a few times. This chain joins TRBV5-1 and TRBJ1-1; maybe TRBD1 (5 bases). With 2 bases removed from V and 0 bases from J, the gap between germline ends came to 20 bases. In germline, CDR1 is SGHRS, CDR2 YFSETQ. CDR3 length: 18 residues. The CDR3 reads CASSLLQGFRGMNTEAFF. In DNA, the CDR3 is TGCGCCAGCAGCTTACTCCAGGGTTTTAGGGGTATGAACACTGAAGCTTTCTTT.